A single sample gave rise to the 29 T cell receptor beta chains below, sequenced in a study of blood T cell repertoires in COVID-19. Libraries were prepared by immunoSEQ multiplex PCR; TCRdb keeps only in-frame clonotypes and omits some of them. The data contain over 250,000 clones, 65% to 90% of them seen just once; the ten biggest clones take up 13%. Material for sequencing was peripheral blood. These receptors all come from a human donor in a cohort sampled during active COVID-19.

V is TRBV19 and J is TRBJ2-2, with no clear D. V gave up 3 bases and J gave up 4 bases, with 6 bases separating them. The CDR3 spans 13 residues. From germline, CDR1 is LNHDA and CDR2 SQIVND (reference sequence). The CDR3 protein is CASSIHFTGELFF. CDR3 DNA sequence: TGTGCCAGTAGTATCCACTTCACCGGGGAGCTGTTTTTT. The whole variable domain, filled in from reference TRBV19 and TRBJ2-2, reads DGGITQSPKYLFRKEGQNVTLSCEQNLNHDAMYWYRQDPGQGLRLIYYSQIVNDFQKGDIAEGYSVSREKKESFPLTVTSAQKNPTAFYLCASSIHFTGELFFGEGSRLTVL.

The rearrangement uses TRBV7-9 and TRBJ1-5; TRBD1 might be the D (5 bases). Germline V gene data show CDR1 as SEHNR and CDR2 as FQNEAQ (reference sequence). Trimming removed 4 bases from V and 0 bases from J, with 13 bases in between. The CDR3 is 16 amino acids. The CDR3, as DNA: TGTGCCAGCAGCTCAAGCAGGGCCTATAGCAATCAGCCCCAGCATTTT. It encodes CASSSSRAYSNQPQHF.

V usage is TRBV28 and J usage is TRBJ1-1; TRBD1 is a possible D gene (5 bases). CDR1 and CDR2 from the germline V gene are MDHEN and SYDVKM. The ends were cut back, 5 bases at V and 1 base at J, with 14 bases in the middle. The CDR3 length is 15 residues. Here the CDR3 reads CASSRGGEQNTEAFF. CDR3 DNA sequence: TGTGCCAGCAGTCGGGGGGGGGAACAGAACACTGAAGCTTTCTTT.

The chain recombines TRBV29-1 with TRBJ1-1; TRBD1 matches 9 bases. The V and J ends lost 4 bases and 6 bases, in that order; junction bases with no gene match: 6. Germline V gives CDR1 SQVTM, CDR2 ANQGSEA. This CDR3 spans 13 amino acids. The CDR3: CSVAPGTGSEAFF. The CDR3 nucleotides are TGCAGCGTTGCCCCCGGGACAGGGTCTGAAGCTTTCTTT.

The chain recombines TRBV9 with TRBJ2-1, with no clear D. Germline CDR1 is SGDLS and CDR2 is YYNGEE. V shed 0 bases and J shed 0 bases, with 13 bases lying between them. The CDR3 totals 17 residues. DNA for the CDR3: TGTGCCAGCAGCGTAGGTATTAGCCCAAACTCCTACAATGAGCAGTTCTTC. It specifies CASSVGISPNSYNEQFF.

The chain joins TRBV5-1 to TRBJ2-3, with a weak D call TRBD2 (6 bases). Germline V gene lookup returns CDR1 SGHRS and CDR2 YFSETQ. The CDR3 covers 15 residues. Trimming stripped 2 bases from V and 2 bases from J, with 12 bases between. The CDR3 DNA sequence: TGCGCCAGCAGCTTATCATGGCGGGACACAGATACGCAGTATTTT. This gives the protein CASSLSWRDTDTQYF. Looking up the rest from reference TRBV5-1 and TRBJ2-3 gives the full variable domain: KAGVTQTPRYLIKTRGQQVTLSCSPISGHRSVSWYQQTPGQGLQFLFEYFSETQRNKGNFPGRFSGRQFSNSRSEMNVSTLELGDSALYLCASSLSWRDTDTQYFGPGTRLTVL.

This clone is a singleton in its sample. V gene TRBV10-3 combines with J gene TRBJ2-1, with TRBD2 identical over 7 bases. CDR3 length: 16 amino acids. J was trimmed by 5 bases and V by 5 bases; bases with no gene match: 12. Germline V gene sequence: CDR1 ENHRY, CDR2 SYGVKD. The CDR3 is CAISLSGGRRDNEQFF. CDR3 coding DNA: TGTGCCATCAGTTTGAGTGGCGGGAGAAGGGACAATGAGCAGTTCTTC.

V gene TRBV7-2 combines with J gene TRBJ2-1, with 8 bases lining up with TRBD2. Losses at the gene ends were 6 bases for V and 9 bases for J; bases not matched to a gene: 13. The germline gives CDR1 SGHTA, CDR2 FQGNSA. This CDR3 region has 15 residues. The CDR3 sequence: CASRPPGTRSSEQFF. In DNA form, the CDR3 reads TGTGCCAGCAGGCCTCCCGGGACTAGATCGAGTGAGCAGTTCTTC.

The V call is TRBV5-1, the J call TRBJ2-3; D is possibly TRBD1 (5 bases). The CDR3 has 16 residues. Trimming left V 1 base short and J 4 bases short, with 16 bases between. Germline V gives CDR1 SGHRS, CDR2 YFSETQ. CDR3 sequence: CASSLTLTRASDTQYF. The CDR3 DNA reads as TGCGCCAGCAGCTTGACCTTAACCAGGGCCTCAGATACGCAGTATTTT.

This clone has only a few counts. The gene calls are TRBV5-4 and TRBJ2-1; possibly TRBD2 for D (5 bases). Germline V CDR1 and CDR2: SGHNT, YYREEE (reference sequence). CDR3 length: 13 amino acids. V shed 0 bases and J shed 10 bases, with 11 bases lying between them. The CDR3 DNA sequence: TGTGCCAGCAGCTTGGGGGTCGGAGGCGAGCAGTTCTTC. Translating gives CASSLGVGGEQFF.

The chain combines TRBV28 with TRBJ1-5; D may be TRBD1 (6 bases). This CDR3 comprises 15 residues. CDR1 is MDHEN, CDR2 SYDVKM, per germline. The V gene lost 5 bases and the J gene lost 7 bases, with 18 bases spanning the gap. For the CDR3, the DNA is TGTGCCAGCAGTCGTACAGGGTCTCAAGGCCAGCCCCAGCATTTT. This sequence encodes CASSRTGSQGQPQHF.

This chain links TRBV19 with TRBJ1-2, with 7 bases that match TRBD1. Germline V CDR1 and CDR2: LNHDA, SQIVND (reference sequence). V lost 6 bases, J lost 5 bases, and 6 bases stayed unmatched. CDR3 length: 13 amino acids. CDR3 bases: TGTGCCAGTAGCCAAGACAGGGCGTATGGCTACACCTTC. It yields the protein CASSQDRAYGYTF. The variable domain in full, with the rest retrieved from reference TRBV19 and TRBJ1-2, is DGGITQSPKYLFRKEGQNVTLSCEQNLNHDAMYWYRQDPGQGLRLIYYSQIVNDFQKGDIAEGYSVSREKKESFPLTVTSAQKNPTAFYLCASSQDRAYGYTFGSGTRLTVV.

The chain employs TRBV5-1 and TRBJ2-1; 7 nucleotides agree with TRBD2. V lost 3 bases to trimming and J lost 8 bases; unmatched junction nucleotides: 8. The CDR3 is made up of 14 amino acids. Germline V lookup: CDR1 SGHRS, CDR2 YFSETQ. The CDR3 sequence: CASSSDGTIDEQFF. The CDR3 region has the DNA TGCGCCAGCAGCTCAGACGGGACTATCGATGAGCAGTTCTTC.

V is TRBV25-1 and J is TRBJ1-2; weak D call: TRBD1 (5 bases). V lost 2 bases to trimming and J lost 8 bases, with 18 bases between them. Germline V gene lookup returns CDR1 MGHDK and CDR2 SYGVNS. This CDR3 is built from 15 residues. CDR3 in amino acids: CASSERGGQVAGYTF. The DNA of the CDR3 is TGTGCCAGCAGTGAAAGGGGAGGGCAGGTCGCAGGCTACACCTTC.

This clone occurred once. V and J are TRBV27 and TRBJ2-3; TRBD2 is a possible D gene (6 bases). The CDR3 contains 14 residues. The ends were cut back, 7 bases at V and 2 bases at J, with 13 bases in the middle. From germline, CDR1 is MNHEY and CDR2 SMNVEV (reference sequence). The CDR3 nucleotides read TGTGCCAGCACCTTTAGCGGTAACACAGATACGCAGTATTTT. Amino acids: CASTFSGNTDTQYF.

This chain links TRBV7-2 with TRBJ1-5; 7 nucleotides line up with TRBD1. The germline V gene has CDR1 SGHTA and CDR2 FQGNSA. The CDR3 length is 16 residues. V lost 5 bases, J lost 3 bases, and 10 bases stayed unmatched. CDR3 coding DNA: TGTGCCAGCAGCGCTAGGGACAGCTTCTTCAATCAGCCCCAGCATTTT. Translation: CASSARDSFFNQPQHF.

The chain recombines TRBV27 with TRBJ2-7; D remains ambiguous. V lost 2 bases, J lost 3 bases, and 8 bases lay in between. This CDR3 spans 13 amino acids. The germline V gene encodes CDR1 MNHEY and CDR2 SMNVEV (reference sequence). In DNA form, the CDR3 reads TGTGCCAGCAGTTTAAGACTGGGCTACGAGCAGTACTTC. It yields the protein CASSLRLGYEQYF.

The genes are TRBV15 and TRBJ1-5; perhaps TRBD1 as D (6 bases). Germline lookup yields CDR1 LNHNV and CDR2 YYDKDF (reference sequence). CDR3 length: 14 amino acids. V dropped 5 bases and J dropped 8 bases, with 16 bases sitting between them. CDR3 loop: CATSGWVQGKPQHF. DNA of the CDR3: TGTGCCACCAGCGGTTGGGTTCAGGGGAAGCCCCAGCATTTT.

The gene calls are TRBV28 and TRBJ1-5; unclear D gene. The CDR3 extends over 15 amino acids. V was clipped by 0 bases and J by 5 bases, with 11 bases between them. Looked up from germline, CDR1 is MDHEN and CDR2 is SYDVKM. CDR3 sequence reads: CASSLWRVEDQPQHF. CDR3 bases: TGTGCCAGCAGTTTATGGAGGGTGGAGGATCAGCCCCAGCATTTT.

The chain joins TRBV14 to TRBJ2-4; 8 bases line up with TRBD2. The CDR3 consists of 15 residues. J lost 8 bases, V lost 4 bases, and 10 bases had no gene match. Germline lookup yields CDR1 SGHDN and CDR2 FVKESK. Here the CDR3 reads CASSPSSRGGDIQYF. The CDR3 nucleotides read TGTGCCAGCAGCCCGAGCAGCCGGGGGGGAGACATTCAGTACTTC.

This sequence joins TRBV2 and TRBJ1-1, with D unclear. Trimming removed 3 bases from V and 5 bases from J, with 16 bases in between. The CDR3 is 15 amino acids. Germline loops: CDR1 SNHLY, CDR2 FYNNEI. The CDR3 bases are TGTGCCAGCAGTGATGGGGTCGGGAGCCGGACTGAAGCTTTCTTT. Its protein product is CASSDGVGSRTEAFF. Using reference TRBV2 and TRBJ1-1 for the parts outside the CDR3, the full variable domain is EPEVTQTPSHQVTQMGQEVILRCVPISNHLYFYWYRQILGQKVEFLVSFYNNEISEKSEIFDDQFSVERPDGSNFTLKIRSTKLEDSAMYFCASSDGVGSRTEAFFGQGTRLTVV.

The chain combines TRBV5-1 with TRBJ2-3; D gene uncertain. V was pared by 0 bases and J by 4 bases, with 3 bases between. Germline V gene lookup returns CDR1 SGHRS and CDR2 YFSETQ. The CDR3 totals 12 residues. CDR3 sequence reads: CASSLGADTQYF. The CDR3 nucleotides read TGCGCCAGCAGCTTGGGCGCAGATACGCAGTATTTT.

The chain couples TRBV19 to TRBJ1-1; a possible D gene is TRBD1 (6 bases). The CDR3 sequence is 11 residues long. Germline CDR1 and CDR2: LNHDA and SQIVND (reference sequence). V lost 3 bases to trimming and J lost 10 bases, with 9 bases between them. In DNA form, the CDR3 reads TGTGCCAGTAGTATGGCGGGGGCAGCTTTCTTT. It yields the protein CASSMAGAAFF.

This clone was detected once. The V call is TRBV3-1 (or the pseudogene TRBV3-2), the J call TRBJ2-5; perhaps TRBD2 as D (6 bases). Germline CDR1 and CDR2: LGHDT and YNNKEL (reference sequence). V was clipped by 10 bases and J by 2 bases, with 14 bases between them. This CDR3 spans 13 amino acids. CDR3: CAISGTPQETQYF. CDR3 DNA sequence: TGTGCCATTTCCGGGACTCCTCAAGAGACCCAGTACTTC.

The CDR3, as DNA: TGTGCCAGCAGCCGGGGGGGGATGAACACTGAAGCTTTCTTT. It specifies CASSRGGMNTEAFF. The gene calls are TRBV6-5 and TRBJ1-1; D might be TRBD1 (5 bases). This CDR3 spans 14 amino acids. CDR1 and CDR2 from the germline V gene are MNHEY and SVGAGI. Trimming pared 6 bases from V and 0 bases from J, leaving 11 bases between.

This clone appeared once. A far bigger clonotype differs at one base, so this is likely a read error. This chain uses TRBV5-5 with TRBJ2-2; D is possibly TRBD2 (6 bases). V was trimmed by 0 bases and J by 7 bases, leaving 7 bases between them. The CDR3 has 13 amino acids. Germline CDR1 is SGHKS and CDR2 is YYEKEE (reference sequence). CDR3 residues: CASSLEGGGELFF. The CDR3 nucleotides are TGTGCCAGCAGCTTGGAGGGAGGCGGGGAGCTGTTTTTT. Variable domain in full (rest from reference TRBV5-5 and TRBJ2-2): DAGVTQSPTHLIKTRGQQVTLRCSPISGHKSVSWYQQVLGQGPQFIFQYYEKEERGRGNFPDRFSARQFPNYSSELNVNALLLGDSALYLCASSLEGGGELFFGEGSRLTVL.

V and J are TRBV21-1 and TRBJ2-7; the table's D gene call, TRBD2, was not cross checked with the DNA. TRBV21-1 is given as a pseudogene. The CDR3 loop spans 20 amino acids. CDR3 protein: CASSKIIGLSRTLCSYEQYF. CDR3 DNA sequence: TGTGCCAGCAGCAAAATCATAGGCCTTTCTAGAACCTTATGCTCCTACGAGCAGTACTTC.

The chain uses TRBV19 and TRBJ2-7, with 9 bases aligning to TRBD2. With 5 bases clipped from V and 5 bases from J, the junction kept 13 bases outside the gene matches. The CDR3 has 16 residues. Germline lookup yields CDR1 LNHDA and CDR2 SQIVND (reference sequence). CDR3 residues: CASSSVAGALYHEQYF. The DNA of the CDR3 is TGTGCCAGTAGTTCGGTAGCGGGAGCCCTGTACCACGAGCAGTACTTC.

This clone was found a few times. This chain links TRBV10-3 with TRBJ2-6, with TRBD2 as a possible D gene (5 bases). CDR1 is ENHRY and CDR2 is SYGVKD in the germline V gene. V was clipped by 6 bases and J by 1 base, with 16 bases between them. There are 17 residues in the CDR3. CDR3: CAIRGRGTFSGANVLTF. CDR3 sequence (DNA): TGTGCCATCAGAGGCCGGGGAACCTTTTCTGGGGCCAACGTCCTGACTTTC.